The 21 T cell receptor beta chains reported below all come from one sample, sequenced in a study of cytomegalovirus exposure and HLA in healthy donors. Some clones are missing from TCRdb's copy, which holds only in-frame ones; the method was immunoSEQ multiplex PCR. The sample lists some 140,000 clones; 70% to 90% were seen once. The sequenced sample consisted of PBMCs. The receptors originated from a man aged 18-30 years in good health and CMV-seropositive.

The gene calls are TRBV2 and TRBJ2-7, with D possibly TRBD1 on 6 matching bases. CDR1 is SNHLY and CDR2 is FYNNEI in the germline V gene. This CDR3 is built from 13 residues. V lost 10 bases and J lost 6, with 19 bases in between. The DNA for the CDR3 is TGTGCCATTACCCAATACCCCAGGGGCGAGCAGTACTTC. It translates to CAITQYPRGEQYF. The variable domain in full, with the rest retrieved from reference TRBV2 and TRBJ2-7, is EPEVTQTPSHQVTQMGQEVILRCVPISNHLYFYWYRQILGQKVEFLVSFYNNEISEKSEIFDDQFSVERPDGSNFTLKIRSTKLEDSAMYFCAITQYPRGEQYFGPGTRLTVT.

The CDR3 DNA reads TGTGCCACCAGCAGTCCCGGACAGGGGGCGACCTACGAGCAGTACTTC. Its translation is CATSSPGQGATYEQYF. The chain joins TRBV15 to TRBJ2-7; 11 nucleotides match TRBD1. CDR1 is LNHNV, CDR2 YYDKDF, per germline (reference sequence). CDR3 size: 16 residues. V was pared by 3 bases and J by 2 bases, with 6 bases of the junction left unmatched.

V gene TRBV21-1 combines with J gene TRBJ2-7; the tabulated D call, TRBD1, remains unverified against the DNA. TRBV21-1 represents a pseudogene. CDR3 size: 14 residues. The CDR3 sequence: CASPPGTASYEQYF. DNA for the CDR3: TGTGCCAGTCCTCCCGGGACAGCCTCCTACGAGCAGTACTTC.

The CDR3: CASSSGLAGDETQYF. The DNA for the CDR3 is TGTGCCAGCAGCTCCGGACTAGCGGGAGATGAGACCCAGTACTTC. The V call is TRBV7-9, the J call TRBJ2-5, with 13 bases identical to TRBD2. This CDR3 comprises 15 residues. V trimming: 4 bases; J trimming: 5 bases; junction bases outside the gene matches: 4. The germline V gene has CDR1 SEHNR and CDR2 FQNEAQ (reference sequence).

V gene TRBV29-1 combines with J gene TRBJ1-2; D uncertain. Germline V lookup: CDR1 SQVTM, CDR2 ANQGSEA. The CDR3 loop spans 15 amino acids. The V and J ends lost 3 bases and 6 bases respectively, with 20 bases between them. CDR3 loop: CSVEARTAGVDGYTF. The CDR3, as DNA: TGCAGCGTTGAGGCGAGGACCGCCGGGGTAGATGGCTACACCTTC.

The V and J genes are TRBV5-1 and TRBJ2-5; a possible D gene is TRBD2 (7 bases). Germline V gives CDR1 SGHRS, CDR2 YFSETQ. With 9 bases removed from V and 5 bases from J, the gap between germline ends came to 17 bases. The CDR3 sequence is 13 residues long. The CDR3 region is CAMRPGGGETQYF. CDR3 nucleotide sequence: TGCGCCATGCGGCCGGGGGGCGGCGAGACCCAGTACTTC.

CDR3: CASSLGQGFSYEQYF. The CDR3 bases are TGCGCCAGCAGCTTGGGACAGGGCTTCTCCTACGAGCAGTACTTC. The chain employs TRBV5-1 and TRBJ2-7, with 7 bases aligning to TRBD1. Germline CDR1 reads SGHRS; CDR2 reads YFSETQ. J lost 0 bases, V lost 0 bases, and 3 bases had no gene match. CDR3 length: 15 residues.

The chain uses TRBV5-1 and TRBJ2-7, with TRBD2 matching 9 bases. CDR1 is SGHRS, CDR2 YFSETQ, per germline. V lost 4 bases and J lost 3; bases outside the gene matches: 5. This CDR3 is built from 14 residues. The DNA of the CDR3 is TGCGCCAGCAGCCCGCGGGGGGGATTCTACGAGCAGTACTTC. Protein product: CASSPRGGFYEQYF.

This clone was detected only a few times. The genes are TRBV7-8 and TRBJ1-6; no clear D gene. Trimming took 0 bases from V and 6 from J, leaving 12 bases between them. This CDR3 spans 16 amino acids. CDR1 is SGHVS, CDR2 FQNEAQ, per germline. The CDR3 bases are TGTGCCAGCAGCTTAGCGCCTAGGCAGCTTAATTCACCCCTCCACTTT. As protein: CASSLAPRQLNSPLHF. Full variable domain (outside the CDR3, taken from reference TRBV7-8 and TRBJ1-6): GAGVSQSPRYKVAKRGQDVALRCDPISGHVSLFWYQQALGQGPEFLTYFQNEAQLDKSGLPSDRFFAERPEGSVSTLKIQRTQQEDSAVYLCASSLAPRQLNSPLHFGNGTRLTVT.

This rearrangement joins TRBV7-3 to TRBJ2-3, with TRBD2 identical over 10 bases. In germline, CDR1 is SGHTA, CDR2 FQGTGA. The CDR3 loop spans 16 amino acids. V gave up 2 bases and J gave up 2 bases; unmatched junction bases: 4. CDR3 residues: CASSLPAGGLTDTQYF. CDR3 DNA: TGTGCCAGCAGCTTACCAGCGGGAGGGCTCACAGATACGCAGTATTTT.

As DNA, the CDR3 is TGTGCCAGTAGTATTGGACTAGTCGTAGGCAATGAGCAGTTCTTC. It translates to CASSIGLVVGNEQFF. V usage is TRBV19 and J usage is TRBJ2-1, with 7 bases lining up with TRBD2. V dropped 3 bases and J dropped 6; count of bases not matched to a gene: 8. Germline V gene data show CDR1 as LNHDA and CDR2 as SQIVND (reference sequence). This CDR3 is 15 amino acids long.

This clone was found once. CDR3 sequence reads: CASSEVRGGYTF. The CDR3 region has the DNA TGTGCCAGCAGTGAGGTTAGAGGCGGCTACACCTTC. The chain recombines TRBV6-5 with TRBJ1-2; D is undetermined. Deletions cut 5 bases from V and 8 bases from J, with 12 bases between. The CDR3 totals 12 residues. Germline lookup yields CDR1 MNHEY and CDR2 SVGAGI.

This chain joins TRBV2 and TRBJ1-2; no definite D call. The CDR3 is 12 residues long. V was cut by 5 bases and J by 3 bases, with 7 bases left in between. The germline gives CDR1 SNHLY, CDR2 FYNNEI. The CDR3 DNA is TGTGCCAGCAGTCAGGAATACTATGGCTACACCTTC. As protein: CASSQEYYGYTF.

This chain connects TRBV29-1 to TRBJ1-4, with TRBD1 identical over 7 bases. This CDR3 is built from 11 residues. Germline CDR1 reads SQVTM; CDR2 reads ANQGSEA. Trimming at V came to 7 bases and at J to 5 bases, leaving 1 base not matched to a gene. As DNA, the CDR3 is TGCAGCGGGGGACAGAATGAAAAACTGTTTTTT. This encodes CSGGQNEKLFF. Full variable domain (rest looked up from reference TRBV29-1 and TRBJ1-4): SAVISQKPSRDICQRGTSLTIQCQVDSQVTMMFWYRQQPGQSLTLIATANQGSEATYESGFVIDKFPISRPNLTFSTLTVSNMSPEDSSIYLCSGGQNEKLFFGSGTQLSVL.

This clone was observed at least ten times. V is TRBV19 and J is TRBJ1-1; D is perhaps TRBD1 (5 bases). CDR1 and CDR2 from the germline V gene are LNHDA and SQIVND (reference sequence). The CDR3 is 15 residues long. Trimming removed 10 bases at V and 1 base at J, with 19 bases between. CDR3 DNA sequence: TGTGCCACTAAGAACTTCTGGGGCTCGAACACTGAAGCTTTCTTT. Its protein product is CATKNFWGSNTEAFF.

The J gene is TRBJ2-7, the V gene TRBV6-6; possibly TRBD1 for D (6 bases). This CDR3 is 14 amino acids long. Germline V gene data show CDR1 as MNHNY and CDR2 as SVGAGI (reference sequence). Trimming pared 2 bases from V and 3 bases from J, leaving 11 bases between. For the CDR3, the DNA is TGTGCCAGCAGTTACGGCTCCAGGGGCTACGAGCAGTACTTC. Its translation is CASSYGSRGYEQYF.

The gene calls are TRBV7-8 and TRBJ1-4; D gene unclear. Between the trimmed V and J ends, which lost 5 bases and 0 bases, there was a span of 16 bases. This CDR3 is 17 amino acids long. Germline V gene sequence: CDR1 SGHVS, CDR2 FQNEAQ. The CDR3 spells CASSDSSYVATNEKLFF. The CDR3 DNA reads as TGTGCCAGCAGCGACTCTTCCTACGTCGCAACTAATGAAAAACTGTTTTTT.

The chain couples TRBV15 to TRBJ1-6; 7 bases agree with TRBD1. The CDR3 covers 17 residues. J gave up 8 bases and V 0 bases, and 10 bases lay outside the gene matches. Germline CDR1 and CDR2: LNHNV and YYDKDF (reference sequence). In nucleotides, the CDR3 is TGTGCCACCAGCAGAGATGCGGCAGGGACAGTTTATTCACCCCTCCACTTT. This translates into CATSRDAAGTVYSPLHF.

The V and J genes are TRBV7-2 and TRBJ2-5, with 8 bases aligning to TRBD2. V gave up 5 bases and J gave up 5 bases; unmatched junction bases: 10. The CDR3 is made up of 15 amino acids. The germline gives CDR1 SGHTA, CDR2 FQGNSA. The CDR3, as DNA: TGTGCCAGCAGCCGTTCCCCTCGGGGGGGGGAGACCCAGTACTTC. As protein: CASSRSPRGGETQYF.

The V and J genes are TRBV7-2 and TRBJ1-5; TRBD1 matches at 7 bases. The CDR3 has 15 residues. V trimming: 1 base; J trimming: 5 bases; junction bases outside the gene matches: 5. Germline values: CDR1 SGHTA, CDR2 FQGNSA. CDR3 nucleotides: TGTGCCAGCAGCTTAGACAGGGGTTCTTATCAGCCCCAGCATTTT. Translated, it gives CASSLDRGSYQPQHF.

This rearrangement joins TRBV13 to TRBJ1-1; tentative D call: TRBD1 (6 bases). Germline loops: CDR1 PRHDT, CDR2 FYEKMQ (reference sequence). The germline V and J ends were trimmed by 0 bases and 4 bases, with 12 bases remaining between them. The CDR3 loop spans 15 amino acids. CDR3: CASSLGQGFTTEAFF. The DNA of the CDR3 is TGTGCCAGCAGCTTAGGACAGGGTTTTACCACTGAAGCTTTCTTT.